A single sample gave rise to the 18 T cell receptor beta chains below, sequenced in a study of OX40 agonist ivuxolimab in advanced cancers. Repertoires were generated with immunoSEQ multiplex PCR, while TCRdb's copy carries only in-frame clones and drops some. The repertoire includes about 15,000 clones, more than 65% of them detected once, and around 32% sits in the top ten. The sample was CD4+ or CD8+ T cells sorted from blood, taken in a trial of the OX40 agonist ivuxolimab. Receptors originate from an adult with an advanced solid tumor such as melanoma, head and neck, liver or kidney cancer.

The genes are TRBV28 and TRBJ1-1; D gene uncertain. Germline CDR1 and CDR2: MDHEN and SYDVKM. The CDR3 spans 12 residues. Trimming removed 5 bases at V and 3 bases at J, with 7 bases between. The CDR3 here is CASSRTYTEAFF. The CDR3 coding sequence is TGTGCCAGCAGTCGCACCTACACTGAAGCTTTCTTT.

The rearrangement links TRBV25-1 to TRBJ2-7; 12 bases agree with TRBD2. Germline CDR1 reads MGHDK; CDR2 reads SYGVNS. V lost 5 bases and J lost 7; bases outside the gene matches: 6. CDR3 size: 14 residues. The chain's CDR3 is CASSTLAGGGEQYF. CDR3 coding DNA: TGTGCCAGCAGTACACTAGCGGGAGGCGGGGAGCAGTACTTC.

The chain carries TRBV6-6 and TRBJ2-7, with 7 bases fitting TRBD1. This CDR3 is 13 amino acids long. Germline CDR1 reads MNHNY; CDR2 reads SVGAGI (reference sequence). The J segment lost 2 bases and the V segment lost 8 bases, leaving 6 bases of the junction unmatched. CDR3 in DNA: TGTGCCAGCTACAGGGGAGCGACCTACGAGCAGTACTTC. Its protein is CASYRGATYEQYF.

Note on this clone: One end of the junction is discordant with germline, which a read error may explain. The V and J genes are TRBV28 and TRBJ2-6, with 9 bases that match TRBD1. Germline assignment: CDR1 MDHEN and CDR2 SYDVKM. The CDR3 has 18 residues. The CDR3 DNA follows: TGTGCCAGCAGCTTATGGGACAGGGAAATTTCTGGGGCCAACGTCCTGACTTTC. Its translation: CASSLWDREISGANVLTF.

This clone was observed once. The chain links TRBV28 to TRBJ2-2; D not resolved. Germline V lookup: CDR1 MDHEN, CDR2 SYDVKM. CDR3 size: 17 residues. The V end lost 5 bases, the J end lost 1 base, and 17 bases lay between the germline ends. The CDR3, as DNA: TGTGCCAGCAGTGCCGTCGGGCTTTCAGAGAACACCGGGGAGCTGTTTTTT. It translates to CASSAVGLSENTGELFF.

This clone is termed medium-sized (0.01 to 0.1%). The rearrangement links TRBV20-1 to TRBJ2-7, with D uncertain. Germline CDR1 DFQATT, CDR2 SNEGSKA (reference sequence). The CDR3 runs 11 residues. Deletions cut 0 bases from V and 3 bases from J, with 3 bases between. The CDR3 DNA follows: TGCAGTGCTAGAGAGGTCTACGAGCAGTACTTC. Amino acids: CSAREVYEQYF.

This chain joins TRBV6-1 and TRBJ2-2; 7 positions match TRBD1. Germline V gene data show CDR1 as MNHNS and CDR2 as SASEGT. This CDR3 is built from 13 residues. V was clipped by 10 bases and J by 7 bases; unmatched bases: 9. This CDR3 is CAIPDRLVGELFF. The DNA for the CDR3 is TGTGCCATCCCGGACAGGTTGGTCGGGGAGCTGTTTTTT.

The chain combines TRBV7-3 with TRBJ2-1; possibly TRBD1 for D (6 bases). Trimming cost V 2 bases and J 13 bases, with 24 bases left between them. The CDR3 covers 16 residues. The germline V gene has CDR1 SGHTA and CDR2 FQGTGA. The CDR3 protein is CASSLDRSDSRRTQFF. CDR3 DNA: TGTGCCAGCAGCTTAGATCGTTCGGACAGCAGAAGGACCCAGTTCTTC.

This clone was observed a handful of times. The CDR3 DNA sequence: TGTGCCAGCAGAGAACTCGGGACAGGGACCGGGGAGCTGTTTTTT. The encoded protein is CASRELGTGTGELFF. The V and J genes are TRBV6-6 and TRBJ2-2, with TRBD1 matching 9 bases. V lost 6 bases and J lost 5; bases outside the gene matches: 7. The CDR3 runs 15 residues. Germline assignment: CDR1 MNHNY and CDR2 SVGAGI (reference sequence).

By frequency in the sample, this clone is medium-sized. The V gene is TRBV7-9, the J gene TRBJ2-7, with D tentatively TRBD1 (6 bases). Germline values: CDR1 SEHNR, CDR2 FQNEAQ (reference sequence). This CDR3 is built from 13 residues. With 1 base removed from V and 5 bases from J, the gap between germline ends came to 9 bases. CDR3 DNA: TGTGCCAGCAGCTTAGGCAGGGGCCACGAGCAGTACTTC. Amino acid sequence: CASSLGRGHEQYF.

This chain links TRBV7-6 with TRBJ1-3; maybe TRBD1 (6 bases). Germline loops: CDR1 SGHVS, CDR2 FNYEAQ. V shed 5 bases and J shed 4 bases, with 15 bases lying between them. This CDR3 has 15 amino acids. The CDR3 bases are TGTGCCAGCAGCCCGGACAGTGGAGCGGGAAACACCATATATTTT. It specifies CASSPDSGAGNTIYF. Full variable domain (missing parts from reference TRBV7-6 and TRBJ1-3): GAGVSQSPRYKVTKRGQDVALRCDPISGHVSLYWYRQALGQGPEFLTYFNYEAQQDKSGLPNDRFSAERPEGSISTLTIQRTEQRDSAMYRCASSPDSGAGNTIYFGEGSWLTVV.

Only a few counts were recorded for this clone. V and J are TRBV5-1 and TRBJ2-1; the match to TRBD1 covers 8 bases. V gave up 4 bases and J gave up 9 bases; unmatched junction bases: 9. The germline CDR1 and CDR2 sequences are SGHRS and YFSETQ. This CDR3 is built from 14 residues. The CDR3 nucleotides are TGCGCCAGCAGCGGGCAGGGGGCAGGTGGTGAGCAGTTCTTC. It yields the protein CASSGQGAGGEQFF.

The rearrangement links TRBV2 to TRBJ1-5; the D gene is possibly TRBD1 (6 bases). V dropped 6 bases and J dropped 9 bases, with 18 bases sitting between them. In germline, CDR1 is SNHLY, CDR2 FYNNEI. This CDR3 has 14 residues. The CDR3 nucleotides read TGTGCCAGCAGCCCAAGGGACAAACTAGTGCCCCAGCATTTT. This sequence encodes CASSPRDKLVPQHF.

This clone was picked up a small number of times. The chain is built from TRBV7-9 and TRBJ2-1; TRBD2 is a possible D gene (6 bases). The CDR3 spans 14 residues. Germline CDR1 SEHNR, CDR2 FQNEAQ (reference sequence). The V end lost 2 bases, the J end lost 7 bases, and 12 bases lay between the germline ends. CDR3 DNA sequence: TGTGCCAGCAGCTTAAGTCTTCGGGAGAATGAGCAGTTCTTC. Residues: CASSLSLRENEQFF.

The gene calls are TRBV9 and TRBJ1-3, with D possibly matching TRBD1 (6 bases). This CDR3 contains 15 residues. Trimming took 0 bases from V and 2 from J, leaving 9 bases between them. CDR1 SGDLS and CDR2 YYNGEE come from the germline V gene. CDR3 in amino acids: CASSVAGAPGNTIYF. CDR3 DNA sequence: TGTGCCAGCAGCGTAGCGGGGGCGCCTGGAAACACCATATATTTT.

This clone was counted between two and nine times. The chain links TRBV6-1 to TRBJ1-5; D gene unclear. Germline V gene sequence: CDR1 MNHNS, CDR2 SASEGT. This CDR3 contains 15 residues. V was cut by 2 bases and J by 2 bases, with 10 bases left in between. CDR3 amino acids: CASSEWVRGNQPQHF. The CDR3 bases are TGTGCCAGCAGTGAATGGGTTCGGGGCAATCAGCCCCAGCATTTT.

By proportion, this clone is large (0.1 to 1%). Other DNA sequences within the sample encode an identical CDR3. This chain uses TRBV27 with TRBJ2-7; D call uncertain. CDR3 length: 14 amino acids. V was pared by 2 bases and J by 6 bases, with 14 bases between. The germline V gene has CDR1 MNHEY and CDR2 SMNVEV (reference sequence). The CDR3 protein is CASSLRSSLGEQYF. For the CDR3, the DNA is TGTGCCAGCAGTTTAAGATCATCCCTGGGCGAGCAGTACTTC.

The V and J genes are TRBV7-8 and TRBJ2-1, with TRBD2 matching 8 bases. V dropped 1 base and J dropped 10; count of bases not matched to a gene: 6. Germline V gene lookup returns CDR1 SGHVS and CDR2 FQNEAQ. CDR3 length: 14 amino acids. CDR3 residues: CASSLDGLAQEQFF. The CDR3, as DNA: TGTGCCAGCAGCTTAGACGGACTAGCACAGGAGCAGTTCTTC.